Detailed here is one T cell receptor beta chain. The data originate from a study of identical twins. Via MiXCR, TCRdb re-called the 5' RACE reads, giving one row per CDR3 protein. The profile covers roughly 720,000 distinct CDR3 sequences, with around a sixth appearing a single time and around 14% taken by the ten largest. V lost 3 bases and J 6 bases, leaving 11 bases between the germline ends. In germline, CDR1 is SGHTA, CDR2 FQGNSA. The CDR3 runs 13 residues. These data also featured in a second study, about T cells expressing NK-cell markers.

The TCR was taken from a young woman in good health. The rearrangement joins TRBV7-2 to TRBJ1-1, with D unresolved. The sample consisted of PBMCs. Here the CDR3 reads CASSFSTTSEAFF. The DNA for the CDR3 is TGTGCCAGCAGCTTCTCGACGACGTCTGAAGCTTTCTTT. The variable domain in full, with the rest retrieved from reference TRBV7-2 and TRBJ1-1, is GAGVSQSPSNKVTEKGKDVELRCDPISGHTALYWYRQSLGQGLEFLIYFQGNSAPDKSGLPSDRFSAERTGGSVSTLTIQRTQQEDSAVYLCASSFSTTSEAFFGQGTRLTVV.